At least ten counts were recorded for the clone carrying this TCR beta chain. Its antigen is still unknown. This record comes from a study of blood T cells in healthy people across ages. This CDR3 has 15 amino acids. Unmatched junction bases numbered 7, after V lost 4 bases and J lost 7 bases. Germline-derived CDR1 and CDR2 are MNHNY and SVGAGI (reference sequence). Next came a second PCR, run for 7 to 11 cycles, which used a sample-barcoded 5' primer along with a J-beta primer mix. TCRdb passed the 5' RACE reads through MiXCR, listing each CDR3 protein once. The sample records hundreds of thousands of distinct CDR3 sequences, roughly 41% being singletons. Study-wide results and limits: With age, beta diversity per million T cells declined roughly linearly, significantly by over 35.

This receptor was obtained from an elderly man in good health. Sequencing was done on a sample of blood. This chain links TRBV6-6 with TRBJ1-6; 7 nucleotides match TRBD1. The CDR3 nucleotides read TGTGCCAGCAGTTCCGACTACAGGGGCAATTCACCCCTCCACTTT. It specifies CASSSDYRGNSPLHF.